Listed below are T cell receptor beta chains from one sample, sequenced in a study of cytomegalovirus exposure and HLA in healthy donors. Produced via immunoSEQ multiplex PCR; TCRdb's table is partial and in-frame only. The repertoire holds about 160,000 clones, with around 79% as singletons. Material: PBMCs. These receptors were collected from a man aged 40-50 years in good health and CMV-seronegative. Each CDR3 is given with its conserved first and last residue. The order of the fields is clone size, D gene, J gene, V gene, CDR3 protein, CDR3 DNA. The D gene is left open where the match is weak. Clone size appears in some rows only: once, few, many, or a class for an expanded clone.

- | TRBD1 | TRBJ2-7 | TRBV7-2 | CASSPRDSRSYEQYF | TGTGCCAGCAGCCCACGGGACAGTCGCTCCTACGAGCAGTACTTC
- | - | TRBJ2-5 | TRBV18 | CASSPAGQETQYF | TGTGCCAGCTCACCAGCCGGCCAAGAGACCCAGTACTTC
- | - | TRBJ2-1 | TRBV5-1 | CASSLVSEGNEQFF | TGCGCCAGCAGCTTGGTTTCCGAGGGAAATGAGCAGTTCTTC
- | TRBD1 | TRBJ2-1 | TRBV5-1 | CASSSGDRGFNEQFF | TGCGCCAGCAGCAGCGGGGACAGGGGGTTTAATGAGCAGTTCTTC
once | - | TRBJ2-5 | TRBV9 | CASSAGETQYF | TGTGCCAGCAGCGCGGGGGAGACCCAGTACTTC
- | - | TRBJ2-1 | TRBV7-8 | CASSSSPRYNEQFF | TGTGCCAGCAGCTCCTCCCCGCGGTACAATGAGCAGTTCTTC
- | - | TRBJ2-7 | TRBV5-5 | CASSLVTGGSGEQYF | TGTGCCAGCAGCTTGGTGACAGGTGGGAGCGGCGAGCAGTACTTC
- | - | TRBJ2-3 | TRBV5-1 | CASSRSQADTDTQYF | TGCGCCAGCAGTCGAAGCCAGGCCGACACAGATACGCAGTATTTT
- | - | TRBJ1-3 | TRBV4-3 | CASSQQTVSPFSSGNTIYF | TGCGCCAGCAGCCAACAGACAGTCTCCCCCTTCTCCTCTGGAAACACCATATATTTT
once | - | TRBJ2-5 | TRBV2 | CASSRLRAQETQYF | TGTGCCAGCAGTCGATTAAGAGCTCAAGAGACCCAGTACTTC
- | - | TRBJ2-5 | TRBV28 | CASSPVGSPETQYF | TGTGCCAGCAGCCCAGTTGGGAGCCCGGAGACCCAGTACTTC
- | - | TRBJ2-3 | TRBV7-2 | CASSLGARSSTDTQYF | TGTGCCAGCAGCTTAGGAGCGAGATCAAGCACAGATACGCAGTATTTT
- | - | TRBJ1-1 | TRBV18 | CASSLDLENTEAFF | TGTGCCAGCTCACTGGACTTGGAGAACACTGAAGCTTTCTTT
- | - | TRBJ1-4 | TRBV7-2 | CASSLPGAGLANEKLFF | TGTGCCAGCAGCTTACCCGGAGCAGGGTTGGCTAATGAAAAACTGTTTTTT
- | - | TRBJ2-1 | TRBV14 | CASSQDEGGMYNEQFF | TGTGCCAGCAGCCAAGACGAGGGGGGGATGTACAATGAGCAGTTCTTC
- | TRBD1 | TRBJ1-6 | TRBV4-1 | CASSQVGTGVLPLHF | TGCGCCAGCAGCCAAGTCGGGACAGGAGTATTACCCCTCCACTTT
- | TRBD1 | TRBJ2-7 | TRBV7-6 | CASSLEGGYGGTGGVEQYF | TGTGCCAGCAGCTTAGAGGGCGGGTATGGGGGGACAGGGGGCGTCGAGCAGTACTTC
few | TRBD1 | TRBJ1-1 | TRBV27 | CASSGQGGNTEAFF | TGTGCCAGCAGCGGACAGGGAGGGAACACTGAAGCTTTCTTT